Below, 8 T cell receptor beta chains from the same sample are listed, as sequenced in a study of identical twins. MiXCR, applied by TCRdb to the 5' RACE reads, yields one record per CDR3 protein. The sample lists 700,000 to 950,000 distinct CDR3 sequences; approximately 13% were seen once. These records were also assigned to another study, of yellow fever vaccine responses in identical twins.

The material sequenced was PBMCs. Receptors originate from a woman aged 18-29 years in good health.

This clonotype was observed a few times. The rearrangement uses TRBV9 and TRBJ2-3; no firm D call. V was pared by 3 bases and J by 0 bases, with 5 bases between. The CDR3 is made up of 13 amino acids. Germline lookup yields CDR1 SGDLS and CDR2 YYNGEE. The CDR3, as DNA: TGTGCCAGCAGCGGATACAGCACAGATACGCAGTATTTT. Its protein product is CASSGYSTDTQYF.

This clonotype was seen many times. J is TRBJ2-3 and V is TRBV20-1; D is unresolved. V was clipped by 6 bases and J by 3 bases, with 16 bases between them. The CDR3 runs 14 residues. The germline V gene encodes CDR1 DFQATT and CDR2 SNEGSKA (reference sequence). The CDR3 spells CSALLRPTTDTQYF. The CDR3 nucleotides read TGCAGTGCCCTACTCCGCCCGACGACAGATACGCAGTATTTT.

In this sample, this clonotype turned up a few times. The rearrangement joins TRBV5-1 to TRBJ2-7; 7 bases map to TRBD2. V was clipped by 5 bases and J by 6 bases; unmatched bases: 8. Germline-derived CDR1 and CDR2 are SGHRS and YFSETQ. The CDR3 loop spans 13 amino acids. Written as DNA, the CDR3 is TGCGCCAGCAGGAGAGGCGGGAGTCTCGAGCAGTACTTC. Translation gives CASRRGGSLEQYF.

In this sample, this clonotype turned up many times. The CDR3 bases are TGTGCCACCCAACCACCGGGACTTTACGAGCAGTACGTC. Translation: CATQPPGLYEQYV. This chain joins TRBV28 and TRBJ2-7, with a tentative D call TRBD2 (6 bases). Germline values: CDR1 MDHEN, CDR2 SYDVKM. V was trimmed by 10 bases and J by 4 bases, leaving 17 bases between them. The CDR3 consists of 13 residues.

This clonotype was observed a handful of times. The genes are TRBV10-3 and TRBJ1-6; D not certain. The germline V gene encodes CDR1 ENHRY and CDR2 SYGVKD. The CDR3 length is 13 residues. Trimming stripped 7 bases from V and 8 bases from J, with 12 bases between. As DNA, the CDR3 is TGTGCCATCAAGGGTTCGTCGGATTCACCCCTCCACTTT. It yields the protein CAIKGSSDSPLHF.

This clonotype has only a few counts. The chain combines TRBV25-1 with TRBJ1-1, with no clear D. With 1 base removed from V and 6 bases from J, the gap between germline ends came to 12 bases. The CDR3 length is 14 residues. The germline gives CDR1 MGHDK, CDR2 SYGVNS. CDR3 nucleotides: TGTGCCAGCAGTGAATCTGGATGGGTATCTGAAGCTTTCTTT. As protein: CASSESGWVSEAFF.

This rearrangement joins TRBV20-1 to TRBJ1-1; TRBD1 matches 7 bases. There are 15 residues in the CDR3. The trim removed 3 bases at V and 5 bases at J, leaving 12 bases unmatched. Germline V gene lookup returns CDR1 DFQATT and CDR2 SNEGSKA (reference sequence). The CDR3 sequence is CSARDSSTGRTEAFF. The DNA for the CDR3 is TGCAGTGCTAGGGATTCGTCGACAGGGCGTACTGAAGCTTTCTTT.

Only a few counts were recorded for this clonotype. The rearrangement links TRBV28 to TRBJ1-2, with D hard to call. The CDR3 has 14 residues. Per the germline V gene, CDR1 is MDHEN and CDR2 is SYDVKM. Trimming cost V 5 bases and J 2 bases, with 12 bases left between them. CDR3 nucleotide sequence: TGTGCCAGCAGTCAACCCGGAGGAAACTATGGCTACACCTTC. Translated, it gives CASSQPGGNYGYTF.